The source of this T cell receptor (beta chain) is a study of cytomegalovirus exposure and HLA in healthy donors. General study points: A few V segments could not be told apart, such as TRBV6-2 and TRBV6-3, and were left out. Compared with the approximately 700-donor mean, an Asian-associated ancestry cluster reportedly had fewer N-insertions, according to a later analysis.

The CDR3 is made up of 20 amino acids. Unmatched junction bases numbered 9, after V lost 0 bases and J lost 0 bases. Germline V gives CDR1 SGHRS, CDR2 YFSETQ. It was with 60 Vbeta and 13 Jbeta primers that the PCR ran. The assay was immunoSEQ multiplex PCR, and TCRdb's table has in-frame clones only and misses some. Among approximately 120,000 clones listed, approximately 78% were seen once. As concerns this clone: Its cognate antigen is unknown.

The TCR originated in a man between 35 and 55 years old in good health and CMV-seronegative. The V and J genes are TRBV5-1 and TRBJ2-1, with 13 positions matching TRBD2. The sequenced sample was PBMCs. CDR3 bases: TGCGCCAGCAGCTTGGCCACGGGACTAGCGGGGCTAAGCTCCTACAATGAGCAGTTCTTC. Its translation is CASSLATGLAGLSSYNEQFF.